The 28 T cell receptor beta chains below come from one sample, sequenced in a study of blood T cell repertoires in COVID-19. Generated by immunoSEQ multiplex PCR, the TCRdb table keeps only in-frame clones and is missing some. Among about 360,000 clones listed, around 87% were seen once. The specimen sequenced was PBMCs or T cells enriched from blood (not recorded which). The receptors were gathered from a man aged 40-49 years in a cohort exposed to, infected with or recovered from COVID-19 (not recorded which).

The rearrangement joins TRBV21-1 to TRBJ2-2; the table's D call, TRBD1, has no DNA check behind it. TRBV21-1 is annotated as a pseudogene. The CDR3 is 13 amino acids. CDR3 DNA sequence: TGTGCCAGCAGCACGACACGTACCGGGGAGCTGTTTTTT. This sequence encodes CASSTTRTGELFF.

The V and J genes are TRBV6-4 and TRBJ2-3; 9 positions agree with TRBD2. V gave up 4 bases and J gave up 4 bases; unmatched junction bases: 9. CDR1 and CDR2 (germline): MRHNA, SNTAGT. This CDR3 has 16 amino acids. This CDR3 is CASSVLAGGPADTQYF. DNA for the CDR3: TGTGCCAGCAGTGTTTTGGCGGGAGGGCCAGCAGATACGCAGTATTTT.

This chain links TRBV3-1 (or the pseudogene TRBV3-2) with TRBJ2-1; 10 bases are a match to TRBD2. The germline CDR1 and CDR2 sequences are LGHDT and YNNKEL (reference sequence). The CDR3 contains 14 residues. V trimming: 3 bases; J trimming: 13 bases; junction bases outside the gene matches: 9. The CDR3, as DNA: TGTGCCAGCAGCCATTCAGCGGGAGGGCAACACCAGTTCTTC. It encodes CASSHSAGGQHQFF.

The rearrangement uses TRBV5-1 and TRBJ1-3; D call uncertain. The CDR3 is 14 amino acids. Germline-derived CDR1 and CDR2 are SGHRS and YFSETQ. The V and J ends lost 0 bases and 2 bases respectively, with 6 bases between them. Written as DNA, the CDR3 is TGCGCCAGCAGCTTGGTCGGGACTGGAAACACCATATATTTT. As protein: CASSLVGTGNTIYF.

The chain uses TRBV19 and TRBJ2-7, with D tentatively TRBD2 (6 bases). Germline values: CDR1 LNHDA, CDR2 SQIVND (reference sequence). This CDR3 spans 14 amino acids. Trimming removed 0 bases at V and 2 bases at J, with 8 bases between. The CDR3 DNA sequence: TGTGCCAGTAGTATAGATCCGGGAGCCTACGAGCAGTACTTC. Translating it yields CASSIDPGAYEQYF.

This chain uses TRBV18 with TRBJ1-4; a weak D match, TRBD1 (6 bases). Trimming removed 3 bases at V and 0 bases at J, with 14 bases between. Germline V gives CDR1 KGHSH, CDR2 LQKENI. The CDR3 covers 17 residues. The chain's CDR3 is CASSPLDRHATNEKLFF. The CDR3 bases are TGTGCCAGCTCACCTCTCGACAGGCACGCAACTAATGAAAAACTGTTTTTT.

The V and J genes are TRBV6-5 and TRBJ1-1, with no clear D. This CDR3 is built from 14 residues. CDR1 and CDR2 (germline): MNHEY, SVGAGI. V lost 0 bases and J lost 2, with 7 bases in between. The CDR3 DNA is TGTGCCAGCAGTTACTCTTCCCTTAACACTGAAGCTTTCTTT. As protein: CASSYSSLNTEAFF.

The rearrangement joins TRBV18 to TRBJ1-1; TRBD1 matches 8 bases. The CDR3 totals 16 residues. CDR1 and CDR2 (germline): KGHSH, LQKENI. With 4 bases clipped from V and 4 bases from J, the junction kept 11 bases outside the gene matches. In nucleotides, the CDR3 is TGTGCCAGCTCACTCCTCCCGGACAGGGAGGGCACTGAAGCTTTCTTT. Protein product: CASSLLPDREGTEAFF.

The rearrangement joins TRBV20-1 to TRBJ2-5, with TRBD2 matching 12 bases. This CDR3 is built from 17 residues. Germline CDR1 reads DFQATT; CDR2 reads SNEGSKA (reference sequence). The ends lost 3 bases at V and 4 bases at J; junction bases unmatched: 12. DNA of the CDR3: TGCAGTGCTAGTGCACAAACTAGCGGGAGGAGGGGAGAGACCCAGTACTTC. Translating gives CSASAQTSGRRGETQYF.

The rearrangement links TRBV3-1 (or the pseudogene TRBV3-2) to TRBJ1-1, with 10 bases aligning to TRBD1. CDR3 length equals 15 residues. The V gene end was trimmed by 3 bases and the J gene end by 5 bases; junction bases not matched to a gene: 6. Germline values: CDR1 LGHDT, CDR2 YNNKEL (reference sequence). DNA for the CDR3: TGTGCCAGCAGCCACGTACGGGACAGGGGAACTGAAGCTTTCTTT. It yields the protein CASSHVRDRGTEAFF.

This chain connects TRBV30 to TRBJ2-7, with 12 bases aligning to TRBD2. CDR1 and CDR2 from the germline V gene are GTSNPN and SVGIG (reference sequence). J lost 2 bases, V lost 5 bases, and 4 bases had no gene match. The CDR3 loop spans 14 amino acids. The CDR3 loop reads CAWETSGRPYEQYF. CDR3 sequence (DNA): TGTGCCTGGGAGACTAGCGGGAGACCCTACGAGCAGTACTTC. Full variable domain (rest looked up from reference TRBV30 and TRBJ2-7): SQTIHQWPATLVQPVGSPLSLECTVEGTSNPNLYWYRQAAGRGLQLLFYSVGIGQISSEVPQNLSASRPQDRQFILSSKKLLLSDSGFYLCAWETSGRPYEQYFGPGTRLTVT.

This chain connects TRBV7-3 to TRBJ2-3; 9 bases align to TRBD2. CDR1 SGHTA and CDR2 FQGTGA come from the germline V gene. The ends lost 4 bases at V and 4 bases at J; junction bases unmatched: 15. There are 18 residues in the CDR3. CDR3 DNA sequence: TGTGCCAGCAGCTCCCGGCCCCCTAATAGCGGGAGTGCAGATACGCAGTATTTT. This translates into CASSSRPPNSGSADTQYF.

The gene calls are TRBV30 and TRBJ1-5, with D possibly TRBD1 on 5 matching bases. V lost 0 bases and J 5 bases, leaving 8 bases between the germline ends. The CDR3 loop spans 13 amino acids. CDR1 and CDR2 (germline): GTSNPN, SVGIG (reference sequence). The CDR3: CAWSVGDYQPQHF. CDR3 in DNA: TGTGCCTGGAGTGTAGGGGATTATCAGCCCCAGCATTTT. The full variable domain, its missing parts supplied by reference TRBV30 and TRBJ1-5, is SQTIHQWPATLVQPVGSPLSLECTVEGTSNPNLYWYRQAAGRGLQLLFYSVGIGQISSEVPQNLSASRPQDRQFILSSKKLLLSDSGFYLCAWSVGDYQPQHFGDGTRLSIL.

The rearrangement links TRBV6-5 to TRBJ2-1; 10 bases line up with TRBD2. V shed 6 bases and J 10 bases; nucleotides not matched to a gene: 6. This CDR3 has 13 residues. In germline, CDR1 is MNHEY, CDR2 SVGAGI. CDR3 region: CASSLAGVLEQFF. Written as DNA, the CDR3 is TGTGCCAGCAGCCTAGCGGGAGTTCTGGAGCAGTTCTTC.

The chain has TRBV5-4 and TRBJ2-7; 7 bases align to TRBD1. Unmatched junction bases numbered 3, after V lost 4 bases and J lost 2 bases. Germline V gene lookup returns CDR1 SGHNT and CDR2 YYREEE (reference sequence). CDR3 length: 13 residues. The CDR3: CASSLQGTYEQYF. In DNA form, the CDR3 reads TGTGCCAGCAGCCTACAGGGGACCTACGAGCAGTACTTC.

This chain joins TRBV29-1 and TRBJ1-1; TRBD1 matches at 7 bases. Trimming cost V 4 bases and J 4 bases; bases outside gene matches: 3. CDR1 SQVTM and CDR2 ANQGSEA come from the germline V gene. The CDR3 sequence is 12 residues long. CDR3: CSVGGGITEAFF. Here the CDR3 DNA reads TGCAGCGTTGGAGGGGGCATCACTGAAGCTTTCTTT.

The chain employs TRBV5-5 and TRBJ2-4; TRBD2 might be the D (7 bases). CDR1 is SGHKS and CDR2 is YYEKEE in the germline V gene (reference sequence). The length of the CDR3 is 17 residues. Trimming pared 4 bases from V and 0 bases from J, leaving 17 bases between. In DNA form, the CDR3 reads TGTGCCAGCAGCCCCCGAGGGGGGGCGGTAGCCAAAAACATTCAGTACTTC. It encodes CASSPRGGAVAKNIQYF.

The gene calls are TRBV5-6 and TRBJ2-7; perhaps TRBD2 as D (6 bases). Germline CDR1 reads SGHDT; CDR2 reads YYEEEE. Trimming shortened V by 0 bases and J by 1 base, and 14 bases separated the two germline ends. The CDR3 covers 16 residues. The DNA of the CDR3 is TGTGCCAGCAGCTTGGTTTCGGGGCTAGCGTCCTACGAGCAGTACTTC. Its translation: CASSLVSGLASYEQYF.

The CDR3 nucleotides read TGTGCCAGCAGCTTGTCCCGGACAGCCAACTATGGCTACACCTTC. Its protein is CASSLSRTANYGYTF. The chain recombines TRBV5-4 with TRBJ1-2; possibly TRBD1 for D (6 bases). The CDR3 is 15 residues long. The V gene lost 1 base and the J gene lost 2 bases, with 12 bases spanning the gap. Germline V CDR1 and CDR2: SGHNT, YYREEE (reference sequence).

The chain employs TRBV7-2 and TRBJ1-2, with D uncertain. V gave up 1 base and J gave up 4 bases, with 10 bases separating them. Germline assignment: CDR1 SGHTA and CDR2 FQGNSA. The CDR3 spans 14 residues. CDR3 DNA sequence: TGTGCCAGCAGCTTAGGACGGGAGCTCTATGGCTACACCTTC. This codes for CASSLGRELYGYTF.

The CDR3 spells CASSLRGMNTEAFF. The CDR3 coding sequence is TGTGCCAGCAGTTTAAGGGGTATGAACACTGAAGCTTTCTTT. The chain has TRBV28 and TRBJ1-1, with D perhaps matching TRBD1 (5 bases). The CDR3 has 14 amino acids. Germline CDR1 is MDHEN and CDR2 is SYDVKM. Between the trimmed V and J ends, which lost 2 bases and 0 bases, there was a span of 7 bases.

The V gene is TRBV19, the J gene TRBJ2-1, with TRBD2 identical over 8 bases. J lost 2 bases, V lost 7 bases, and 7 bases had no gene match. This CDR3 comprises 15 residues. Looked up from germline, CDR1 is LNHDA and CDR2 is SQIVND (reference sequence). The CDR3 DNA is TGTGCCAGTACCCGGGAGGGGACTCCCTACAATGAGCAGTTCTTC. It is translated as CASTREGTPYNEQFF.

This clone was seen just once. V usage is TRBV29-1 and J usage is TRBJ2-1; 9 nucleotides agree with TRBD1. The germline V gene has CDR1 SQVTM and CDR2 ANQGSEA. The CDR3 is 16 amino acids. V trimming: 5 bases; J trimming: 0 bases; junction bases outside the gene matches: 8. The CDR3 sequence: CSVTAGQGGSYNEQFF. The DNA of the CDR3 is TGCAGCGTTACCGCGGGACAGGGAGGCTCCTACAATGAGCAGTTCTTC.

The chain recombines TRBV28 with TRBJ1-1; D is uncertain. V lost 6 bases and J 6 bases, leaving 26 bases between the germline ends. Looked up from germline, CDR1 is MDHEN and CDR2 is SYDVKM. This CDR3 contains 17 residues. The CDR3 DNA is TGTGCCAGCAGGAATCCGAGAGGGTCCCTTAGAGACTCTGAAGCTTTCTTT. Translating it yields CASRNPRGSLRDSEAFF.

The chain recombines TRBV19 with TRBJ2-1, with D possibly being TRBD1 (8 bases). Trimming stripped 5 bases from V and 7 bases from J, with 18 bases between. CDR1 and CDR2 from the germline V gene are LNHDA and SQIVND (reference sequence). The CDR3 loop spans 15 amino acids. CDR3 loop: CASSPRQGRGNEQFF. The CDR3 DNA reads TGTGCCAGTAGTCCGCGACAGGGGAGGGGGAATGAGCAGTTCTTC. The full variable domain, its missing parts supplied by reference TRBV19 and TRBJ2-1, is DGGITQSPKYLFRKEGQNVTLSCEQNLNHDAMYWYRQDPGQGLRLIYYSQIVNDFQKGDIAEGYSVSREKKESFPLTVTSAQKNPTAFYLCASSPRQGRGNEQFFGPGTRLTVL.

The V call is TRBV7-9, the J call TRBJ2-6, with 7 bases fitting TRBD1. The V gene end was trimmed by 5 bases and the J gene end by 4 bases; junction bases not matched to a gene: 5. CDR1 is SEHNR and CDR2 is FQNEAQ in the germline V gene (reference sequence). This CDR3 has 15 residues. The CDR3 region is CASSLTGVGANVLTF. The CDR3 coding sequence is TGTGCCAGCAGCCTCACAGGGGTCGGGGCCAACGTCCTGACTTTC.

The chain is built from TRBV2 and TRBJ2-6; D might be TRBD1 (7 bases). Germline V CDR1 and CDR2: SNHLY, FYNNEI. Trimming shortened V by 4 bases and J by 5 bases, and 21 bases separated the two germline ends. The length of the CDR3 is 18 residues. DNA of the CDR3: TGTGCCAGCAGTGTCGTCCGCCAGGGGGGTTACAGGGCCAACGTCCTGACTTTC. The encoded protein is CASSVVRQGGYRANVLTF.

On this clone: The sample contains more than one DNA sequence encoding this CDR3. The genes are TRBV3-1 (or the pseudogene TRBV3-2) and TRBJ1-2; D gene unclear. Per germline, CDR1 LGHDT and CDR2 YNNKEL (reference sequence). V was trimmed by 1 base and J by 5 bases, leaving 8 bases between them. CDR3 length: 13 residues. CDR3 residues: CASSQGVSYGYTF. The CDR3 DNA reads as TGTGCCAGCAGCCAAGGAGTGTCTTATGGCTACACCTTC.